The rows below give T cell receptor beta chains drawn from one sample of a study of regulatory T cells in long-lasting Graves disease. Each CDR3 protein is one row after TCRdb ran MiXCR on the multiplex PCR reads. The data contain some 300,000 distinct CDR3 sequences, 22% of them singletons. The sample consisted of peripheral blood mononuclear cells (PBMCs), taken when the disease was refractory, from a patient treated with antithyroid drugs. The receptors shown here come from a female donor with Graves disease. Both conserved end residues are part of each CDR3. A D gene is named only where the DNA matches it firmly. Rows give clone size only sometimes, using once, few, many, or a class for an expanded clone.

CDR3nt	CDR3aa	abundance	j_gene	v_gene	d_gene
TGCAGTGCCCCCTCCGGAGGTTGGGAGACCCAGTACTTC	CSAPSGGWETQYF	few	TRBJ2-5	TRBV20-1	-
TGCAGTGCTAGAGATTTGCATGTTGGGCCCGAAGAAGCTTTCTTT	CSARDLHVGPEEAFF	-	TRBJ1-1	TRBV20-1	-
TGTGCCATCAGTGGTGCAGGGACAGGCTATGGCTACACCTTC	CAISGAGTGYGYTF	few	TRBJ1-2	TRBV10-3	TRBD1
TGTGCCAGCAAGGTGGGCGAAAAACTGTTTTTT	CASKVGEKLFF	-	TRBJ1-4	TRBV27	-
TGTGCCACAACCGGGCCCAGCAGTGGCGAGACCCAGTACTTC	CATTGPSSGETQYF	many	TRBJ2-5	TRBV2	-
TGTGCCAGCAGCCTTGGGCCGGATTCACCCCTCCACTTT	CASSLGPDSPLHF	many	TRBJ1-6	TRBV11-2	-
TGTGCCAGCAGCTTAGTGAGGCCAGGGATCGAGCAGTACTTC	CASSLVRPGIEQYF	many	TRBJ2-7	TRBV11-2	-
TGTGCCAGCAGCTGGGGTTGGGAGGCAGAGACCCAGTACTTC	CASSWGWEAETQYF	few	TRBJ2-5	TRBV5-6	-
TGTGCCTGGAGTGCGGGACAGGGGTATCAGCCCCAGCATTTT	CAWSAGQGYQPQHF	-	TRBJ1-5	TRBV30	TRBD1
TGTGCCAGCAGCCCAACGGGACTAGCGGGAGTTGAGACCCAGTACTTC	CASSPTGLAGVETQYF	many	TRBJ2-5	TRBV11-2	TRBD2
TGTGCCAGCAGGGACAGGGGAGAAGCTAACTATGGCTACACCTTC	CASRDRGEANYGYTF	many	TRBJ1-2	TRBV28	TRBD1
TGTGCCACCGGGAGCGGGGGCACCGGGGAGCTGTTTTTT	CATGSGGTGELFF	-	TRBJ2-2	TRBV10-3	TRBD2
TGTGCCAGTAGTTCCGAAAAACTGTTTTTT	CASSSEKLFF	-	TRBJ1-4	TRBV19	-
TGTGCCAGCAGTGAATATTCGGGGCGGAATCAGCCCCAGCATTTT	CASSEYSGRNQPQHF	many	TRBJ1-5	TRBV2	-
TGCAGTGCTAAGCCGGTTACGGGGGAGCTGTTTTTT	CSAKPVTGELFF	many	TRBJ2-2	TRBV20-1	-